Listed here are 14 T cell receptor beta chains from one sample, sequenced in a study of T-cell memory formation after mild COVID-19. TCRdb passed the 5' RACE reads through MiXCR, listing each CDR3 protein once. The data hold about 88,000 distinct CDR3 sequences, with around 25% observed a single time. The sequenced material came from PBMCs or a T cell subset sorted from them (not recorded which). The receptors come from a man aged 18 to 30 who had mild COVID-19 (a few samples of this study predate the infection). Cell type and time point are not known.

The chain has TRBV6-5 and TRBJ2-2; TRBD1 might be the D (6 bases). Germline lookup yields CDR1 MNHEY and CDR2 SVGAGI. Trimming shortened V by 4 bases and J by 5 bases, and 17 bases separated the two germline ends. The CDR3 extends over 16 amino acids. CDR3 coding DNA: TGTGCCAGCAGTTCCGCACAGGGAGATAGGACCGGGGAGCTGTTTTTT. It is translated as CASSSAQGDRTGELFF.

This clonotype was seen just once. The CDR3 spells CASSFTRDQRSYEQYF. In nucleotides, the CDR3 is TGTGCCAGCAGCTTTACCCGAGATCAGAGATCCTACGAGCAGTACTTC. This rearrangement joins TRBV11-2 to TRBJ2-7; D remains unclear. CDR1 SGHAT and CDR2 FQNNGV come from the germline V gene. The CDR3 covers 16 residues. V was clipped by 3 bases and J by 1 base, with 16 bases between them.

This clonotype has only a few counts. The V call is TRBV12-3 or TRBV12-4, the J call TRBJ2-1; D is possibly TRBD2 (6 bases). Trimming took off 8 bases at V and 11 bases at J, with 13 bases between the two ends. CDR3 size: 11 residues. The CDR3 sequence: CASSLGGQQFF. In DNA, the CDR3 is TGTGCCAGCTCACTCGGGGGTCAGCAGTTCTTC.

This clonotype has just a few counts. The chain combines TRBV7-2 with TRBJ2-1, with TRBD1 matching 7 bases. V was clipped by 5 bases and J by 4 bases; unmatched bases: 5. CDR1 and CDR2 from the germline V gene are SGHTA and FQGNSA. The CDR3 has 14 residues. CDR3: CASSEGTAYNEQFF. The DNA for the CDR3 is TGTGCCAGCAGCGAGGGGACAGCATACAATGAGCAGTTCTTC.

The J gene is TRBJ2-1, the V gene TRBV12-3 or TRBV12-4; 14 nucleotides line up with TRBD2. This CDR3 has 15 residues. V was pared by 5 bases and J by 8 bases, with 5 bases of the junction left unmatched. CDR3 sequence: CASSATSGGADEQFF. The CDR3 region has the DNA TGTGCCAGCAGTGCGACTAGCGGGGGGGCCGATGAGCAGTTCTTC.

This clonotype has just a few counts. This chain connects TRBV11-2 to TRBJ1-6; the D is unclear. The CDR3 runs to 15 residues. The germline gives CDR1 SGHAT, CDR2 FQNNGV. Trimming took 3 bases from V and 7 from J, leaving 13 bases between them. The CDR3 DNA follows: TGTGCCAGCAGCTTTCGGGAGGTTTGGAATTCACCCCTCCACTTT. The encoded protein is CASSFREVWNSPLHF. Looking up the rest from reference TRBV11-2 and TRBJ1-6 gives the full variable domain: EAGVAQSPRYKIIEKRQSVAFWCNPISGHATLYWYQQILGQGPKLLIQFQNNGVVDDSQLPKDRFSAERLKGVDSTLKIQPAKLEDSAVYLCASSFREVWNSPLHFGNGTRLTVT.

The genes are TRBV7-9 and TRBJ2-1; 12 bases agree with TRBD1. With 5 bases clipped from V and 6 bases from J, the junction kept 5 bases outside the gene matches. CDR1 is SEHNR, CDR2 FQNEAQ, per germline (reference sequence). CDR3 length: 15 amino acids. The CDR3 reads CASSPPGQGANEQFF. Written as DNA, the CDR3 is TGTGCCAGCAGCCCGCCGGGACAGGGGGCCAATGAGCAGTTCTTC.

This clonotype has ten or more counts. This rearrangement joins TRBV7-9 to TRBJ2-2; 9 nucleotides line up with TRBD2. CDR1 is SEHNR and CDR2 is FQNEAQ in the germline V gene (reference sequence). The CDR3 is 16 residues long. After removal of 3 bases from V and 0 bases from J, the junction contained 2 bases not matched to a gene. As DNA, the CDR3 is TGTGCCAGCAGCTTCTTAGCGGGGGCGAACACCGGGGAGCTGTTTTTT. This translates into CASSFLAGANTGELFF.

This clonotype occurred a few times. This chain links TRBV6-5 with TRBJ2-1; maybe TRBD1 (6 bases). V was clipped by 8 bases and J by 12 bases, with 17 bases between them. The CDR3 has 12 amino acids. The germline gives CDR1 MNHEY, CDR2 SVGAGI. CDR3 bases: TGTGCCAGCGGATTGGGGGCGTTGAGGCAGTTCTTC. Translating it yields CASGLGALRQFF.

This rearrangement joins TRBV2 to TRBJ2-5; D unclear. Looked up from germline, CDR1 is SNHLY and CDR2 is FYNNEI. The CDR3 covers 12 residues. Between the trimmed V and J ends, which lost 7 bases and 9 bases, there was a span of 15 bases. The CDR3 spells CASIIEDPAQYF. The CDR3, as DNA: TGTGCCAGCATAATAGAGGATCCGGCCCAGTACTTC.

The chain employs TRBV5-1 and TRBJ1-5; 7 bases line up with TRBD1. Germline CDR1 reads SGHRS; CDR2 reads YFSETQ. The CDR3 totals 15 residues. After removal of 4 bases from V and 4 bases from J, the junction contained 8 bases not matched to a gene. For the CDR3, the DNA is TGCGCCAGCAGCGAGGGTTGGGGACAGAATCAGCCCCAGCATTTT. This sequence encodes CASSEGWGQNQPQHF.

This chain connects TRBV5-1 to TRBJ1-5, with no clear D. CDR3 size: 15 residues. Trimming left V 4 bases short and J 4 bases short, with 15 bases between. The germline V gene has CDR1 SGHRS and CDR2 YFSETQ. CDR3 nucleotide sequence: TGCGCCAGCAGCCGGACCCCTGGCAAGAATCAGCCCCAGCATTTT. Its protein is CASSRTPGKNQPQHF.

This clonotype was picked up a small number of times. The V call is TRBV4-2, the J call TRBJ2-1; TRBD1 matches at 7 bases. V trimming: 0 bases; J trimming: 8 bases; junction bases outside the gene matches: 10. Germline V gene sequence: CDR1 LGHNA, CDR2 YNFKEQ. The CDR3 totals 16 residues. CDR3 region: CASSQERGHGFDEQFF. The CDR3 DNA sequence: TGTGCCAGCAGCCAAGAGAGGGGGCATGGGTTCGATGAGCAGTTCTTC.

V is TRBV3-1 and J is TRBJ2-1, with TRBD1 identical over 7 bases. The trim removed 7 bases at V and 2 bases at J, leaving 8 bases unmatched. This CDR3 is built from 15 residues. In germline, CDR1 is LGHDT, CDR2 YNNKEL (reference sequence). The DNA of the CDR3 is TGTGCCAGCACCGGACAGGACCTTGCCTACAATGAGCAGTTCTTC. Protein product: CASTGQDLAYNEQFF.